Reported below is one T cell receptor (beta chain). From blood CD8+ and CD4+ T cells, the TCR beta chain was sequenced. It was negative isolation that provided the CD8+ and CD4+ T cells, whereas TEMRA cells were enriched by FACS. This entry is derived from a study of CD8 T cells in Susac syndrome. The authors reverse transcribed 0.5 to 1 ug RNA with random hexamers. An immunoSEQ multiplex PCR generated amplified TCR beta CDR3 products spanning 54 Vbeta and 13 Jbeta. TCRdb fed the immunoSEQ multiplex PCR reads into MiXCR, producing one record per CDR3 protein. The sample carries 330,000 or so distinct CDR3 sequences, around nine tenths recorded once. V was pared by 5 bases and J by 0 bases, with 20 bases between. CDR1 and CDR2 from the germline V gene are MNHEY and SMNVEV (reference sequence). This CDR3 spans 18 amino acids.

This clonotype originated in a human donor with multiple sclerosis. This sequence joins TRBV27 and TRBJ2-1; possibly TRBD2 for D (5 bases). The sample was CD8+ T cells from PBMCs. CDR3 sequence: CASSPRSGLVSSYNEQFF. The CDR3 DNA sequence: TGTGCCAGCAGTCCCCGGTCCGGACTGGTGAGCTCCTACAATGAGCAGTTCTTC.